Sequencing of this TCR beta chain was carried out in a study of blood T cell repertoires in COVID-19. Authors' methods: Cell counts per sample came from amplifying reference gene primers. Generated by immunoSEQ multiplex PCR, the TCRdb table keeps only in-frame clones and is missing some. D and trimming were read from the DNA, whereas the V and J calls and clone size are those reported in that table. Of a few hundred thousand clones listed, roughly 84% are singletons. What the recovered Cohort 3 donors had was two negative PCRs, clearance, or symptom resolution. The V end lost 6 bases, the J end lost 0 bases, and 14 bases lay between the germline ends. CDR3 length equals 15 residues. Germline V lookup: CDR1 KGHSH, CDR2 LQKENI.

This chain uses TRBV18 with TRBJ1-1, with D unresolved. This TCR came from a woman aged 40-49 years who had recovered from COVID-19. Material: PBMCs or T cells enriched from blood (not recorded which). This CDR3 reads CASSHVEIMNTEAFF. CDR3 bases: TGTGCCAGCTCCCACGTCGAGATTATGAACACTGAAGCTTTCTTT.